The rows below give T cell receptor beta chains drawn from one sample of a study of blood T cell repertoires in COVID-19. Sequencing used immunoSEQ multiplex PCR; TCRdb keeps in-frame clones, though not all of them. This sample has 330,000 or so clones; approximately 89% occur once, and the top ten carry over 3.5%. The source material was peripheral blood. The receptors here all came from a woman aged 60-75 years with COVID-19, enrolled during active disease. Both conserved end residues are part of each CDR3. The D gene is left open where the match is weak. The size entry is marked missing in some rows and otherwise reads once, few, many or a size class.

>-|TRBJ1-5|-|TRBV15
CATSRGQLNGNQPQHF
TGTGCCACCAGCAGAGGACAGCTAAACGGGAATCAGCCCCAGCATTTT
>TRBD1|TRBJ1-2|-|TRBV19
CASSRTTGLYGYTF
TGTGCCAGTAGTAGGACGACAGGGCTCTATGGCTACACCTTC
>TRBD2|TRBJ2-3|-|TRBV4-2
CASATTSGGQGDTQYF
TGTGCCAGCGCAACTACTAGCGGGGGCCAAGGGGATACGCAGTATTTT
>-|TRBJ2-7|-|TRBV18
CASSPPPDEQYF
TGTGCCAGCTCACCACCGCCGGACGAGCAGTACTTC
>TRBD1|TRBJ2-7|-|TRBV24-1
CATSPGQPPYEQYF
TGTGCCACCAGTCCGGGACAGCCACCCTACGAGCAGTACTTC
>-|TRBJ1-1|-|TRBV5-1
CASSLGPGGNTEAFF
TGCGCCAGCAGCTTGGGCCCCGGGGGGAACACTGAAGCTTTCTTT
>-|TRBJ1-5|-|TRBV19
CASSIGSPQPQHF
TGTGCCAGTAGTATAGGGAGCCCTCAGCCCCAGCATTTT
>-|TRBJ1-4|-|TRBV12-3/TRBV12-4
CASSFLTNEKLFF
TGTGCCAGCAGTTTCTTGACTAATGAAAAACTGTTTTTT
>-|TRBJ2-7|-|TRBV4-2
CASSQAGSDGYEQYF
TGTGCCAGCAGCCAAGCGGGGTCCGATGGCTACGAGCAGTACTTC
>-|TRBJ1-1|few|TRBV4-1
CASSRGHGGNTEAFF
TGCGCCAGCAGCCGTGGTCATGGAGGGAACACTGAAGCTTTCTTT
>-|TRBJ1-6|-|TRBV28
CASSRPPGGNSPLHF
TGTGCCAGCAGTCGTCCTCCCGGGGGGAATTCACCCCTCCACTTT
>TRBD1|TRBJ1-6|once|TRBV6-5
CASSYEGQLNSPLHF
TGTGCCAGCAGTTACGAGGGACAGCTAAATTCACCCCTCCACTTT
>-|TRBJ1-6|-|TRBV29-1
CSVAQGSSSPLHF
TGCAGCGTTGCTCAGGGATCAAGCTCACCCCTCCACTTT
>-|TRBJ1-1|-|TRBV2
CASSVVREGIRAFF
TGTGCCAGCAGTGTAGTGAGGGAGGGGATTCGAGCTTTCTTT
>-|TRBJ1-1|-|TRBV9
CASSVSPGNLNTEAFF
TGTGCCAGCAGCGTTTCCCCAGGAAACCTGAACACTGAAGCTTTCTTT
>-|TRBJ1-5|-|TRBV28
CAIGSQGLNQPQHF
TGTGCCATAGGTAGTCAGGGTTTAAATCAGCCCCAGCATTTT
>-|TRBJ1-2|-|TRBV7-2
CASSLYSRTVASDGYTF
TGTGCCAGCAGCTTGTACTCACGGACAGTCGCAAGCGATGGCTACACCTTC
>TRBD1|TRBJ2-3|-|TRBV6-5
CASKQGQGSTDTQYF
TGTGCCAGCAAACAAGGACAGGGAAGCACAGATACGCAGTATTTT
>-|TRBJ1-3|-|TRBV6-2/TRBV6-3
CASSYTPQRSSSGNTIYF
TGTGCCAGCAGTTACACCCCACAGCGGTCCAGCTCTGGAAACACCATATATTTT
>-|TRBJ1-2|-|TRBV6-2/TRBV6-3
CASSYGAANYGYTF
TGTGCCAGCAGTTACGGGGCAGCTAACTATGGCTACACCTTC
>-|TRBJ1-4|-|TRBV2
CASRGLNEKLFF
TGTGCCAGCAGAGGACTGAATGAAAAACTGTTTTTT
>TRBD1|TRBJ1-1|-|TRBV5-1
CASSINSEIRGRNTEAFF
TGCGCCAGCAGCATAAACTCCGAAATCAGGGGGCGGAACACTGAAGCTTTCTTT
>-|TRBJ1-6|-|TRBV14
CASSQVGGSSPLHF
TGTGCCAGCAGCCAAGTCGGGGGAAGTTCACCCCTCCACTTT
>-|TRBJ2-7|-|TRBV7-2
CASSKHPYEQYF
TGTGCCAGCAGCAAACACCCCTACGAGCAGTACTTC
>TRBD1|TRBJ1-5|-|TRBV18
CASSMTGENQPQHF
TGTGCCAGCTCAATGACAGGGGAGAATCAGCCCCAGCATTTT
>-|TRBJ1-1|-|TRBV19
CASKDLNTEAFF
TGTGCCTCGAAGGACTTAAACACTGAAGCTTTCTTT
>-|TRBJ2-2|-|TRBV6-1
CASSDRYTGELFF
TGTGCCAGCAGTGACAGATACACCGGGGAGCTGTTTTTT
>-|TRBJ1-1|-|TRBV5-1
CASTRDMNTEAFF
TGCGCCAGCACCCGAGACATGAACACTGAAGCTTTCTTT
>TRBD1|TRBJ1-3|-|TRBV27
CASSPRGQGGGNTIYF
TGTGCCAGCAGTCCCAGGGGGCAGGGGGGAGGAAACACCATATATTTT
>-|TRBJ1-4|-|TRBV7-3
CASSFARRGVQEKLFF
TGTGCCAGCAGCTTTGCGCGGCGGGGGGTGCAAGAAAAACTGTTTTTT
>TRBD1|TRBJ1-2|once|TRBV5-4
CASSLRDRGRWDGYTF
TGTGCCAGCAGCCTCCGGGACAGGGGGCGTTGGGATGGCTACACCTTC
>TRBD2|TRBJ2-7|once|TRBV19
CASSIAGAYEQYF
TGTGCCAGTAGTATTGCGGGGGCCTACGAGCAGTACTTC
>TRBD2|TRBJ2-3|-|TRBV19
CASSTSGGAYTQYF
TGTGCCAGTAGTACTAGCGGGGGGGCCTATACGCAGTATTTT
>TRBD1|TRBJ1-6|many|TRBV5-1
CASSLHLGGTGGNSPLHF
TGCGCCAGCAGCTTGCACTTGGGCGGGACAGGGGGTAATTCACCCCTCCACTTT
>-|TRBJ1-5|-|TRBV2
CASGLGGNQPQHF
TGTGCCAGCGGATTAGGGGGCAATCAGCCCCAGCATTTT
>-|TRBJ1-1|-|TRBV4-2
CASSHPAQGGTEAFF
TGTGCCAGCAGCCACCCGGCGCAGGGAGGGACTGAAGCTTTCTTT
>-|TRBJ1-5|-|TRBV6-5
CASSYDSFSNQPQHF
TGTGCCAGCAGTTACGACAGTTTTAGCAATCAGCCCCAGCATTTT
>TRBD1|TRBJ1-1|once|TRBV6-6
CASSPRGKATEAFF
TGTGCCAGCAGCCCCAGGGGGAAGGCCACTGAAGCTTTCTTT
>TRBD1|TRBJ2-1|-|TRBV7-9
CASSKQGALISSYNEQFF
TGTGCCAGCAGCAAGCAGGGGGCCCTTATCAGCTCCTACAATGAGCAGTTCTTC
>TRBD1|TRBJ1-2|-|TRBV29-1
CSQQGDYGYTF
TGCAGCCAACAGGGGGACTATGGCTACACCTTC
>TRBD1|TRBJ1-1|-|TRBV6-1
CASSEAGQLNTEAFF
TGTGCCAGCAGTGAAGCGGGACAGTTGAACACTGAAGCTTTCTTT
>-|TRBJ1-1|-|TRBV12-3/TRBV12-4
CASGSLNTEAFF
TGTGCCAGTGGGAGCCTAAACACTGAAGCTTTCTTT
>TRBD1|TRBJ1-3|-|TRBV9
CASSDGTGPSGNTIYF
TGTGCCAGCAGCGACGGGACAGGGCCCTCTGGAAACACCATATATTTT
>-|TRBJ1-5|-|TRBV12-5
CASGLGYSSNQPQHF
TGTGCTAGTGGTTTGGGTTATAGCAGCAATCAGCCCCAGCATTTT
>-|TRBJ1-6|-|TRBV5-1
CASSELGEGSPLHF
TGCGCCAGCAGCGAGCTAGGGGAGGGGTCACCCCTCCACTTT
>-|TRBJ1-5|-|TRBV28
CASRRDVNQPQHF
TGTGCCAGCAGGCGGGACGTCAATCAGCCCCAGCATTTT
>TRBD2|TRBJ2-3|once|TRBV19
CASSARLAGGRDTQYF
TGTGCCAGTAGTGCCCGACTAGCGGGGGGGCGAGATACGCAGTATTTT
>TRBD1|TRBJ1-2|-|TRBV6-5
CASNNRDRGPSGYTF
TGTGCCAGCAATAATCGGGACAGGGGGCCGAGTGGCTACACCTTC
>-|TRBJ1-4|-|TRBV28
CASSLWQSSNEKLFF
TGTGCCAGCAGTTTATGGCAGTCGTCTAATGAAAAACTGTTTTTT
>TRBD1|TRBJ1-2|-|TRBV4-2
CASSQTGGVYGYTF
TGTGCCAGCAGCCAGACAGGGGGCGTCTATGGCTACACCTTC
>-|TRBJ1-1|-|TRBV27
CASSSITPGDPLHEAFF
TGTGCCAGCAGTTCTATAACCCCGGGAGACCCCCTCCACGAAGCTTTCTTT
>TRBD2|TRBJ2-5|-|TRBV5-1
CASSYGLANQETQYF
TGCGCCAGCAGCTACGGACTAGCTAACCAAGAGACCCAGTACTTC
>TRBD1|TRBJ1-3|once|TRBV28
CASIQGSTIYF
TGTGCCAGCATACAGGGGTCCACCATATATTTT
>-|TRBJ1-4|-|TRBV4-1
CASSQDGGGEKLFF
TGCGCCAGCAGCCAAGATGGGGGAGGTGAAAAACTGTTTTTT
>TRBD1|TRBJ1-1|once|TRBV11-2
CASSLQGHTEAFF
TGTGCCAGCAGCCTACAGGGGCACACTGAAGCTTTCTTT
>-|TRBJ1-2|-|TRBV3-1/TRBV3-2
CASSLKGANYGYTF
TGTGCCAGCAGCCTAAAAGGGGCTAACTATGGCTACACCTTC
>-|TRBJ2-5|-|TRBV6-5
CASRRTLQETQYF
TGTGCCAGCAGAAGGACATTACAAGAGACCCAGTACTTC
>-|TRBJ1-3|-|TRBV29-1
CSVEGAFSGNTIYF
TGCAGCGTTGAAGGAGCTTTCTCTGGAAACACCATATATTTT
>-|TRBJ2-3|-|TRBV7-8
CASSSRTRPPYTDTQYF
TGTGCCAGCAGCTCTCGGACACGACCTCCCTACACAGATACGCAGTATTTT